The rows below give T cell receptor beta chains drawn from one sample of a study of shared clonotypes between healthy human individuals. Assay used: immunoSEQ multiplex PCR; TCRdb lists only in-frame clones, some missing. The table lists under 1 million clones, around 92% of them singletons, with around 24% in the top ten. The sequencing sample was made of naive CD8+ T cells sorted from blood. These receptors came from a young man in good health. CDR3s leave out the opening cysteine and the closing phenylalanine or tryptophan. D genes are given only for firm matches.

d_gene: -; len: 13; v_gene: TRBV6-5; CDR3aa: ASRRGQLKPDTIY
d_gene: -; len: 10; v_gene: TRBV6-5; CDR3aa: ASSLLGDTQY
d_gene: -; len: 14; v_gene: TRBV6-5; CDR3aa: ASSYVWEDGTDTQY
d_gene: -; len: 12; v_gene: TRBV6-5; CDR3aa: ASTGSPGPNVLT
d_gene: -; len: 14; v_gene: TRBV15; CDR3aa: ATSEPTTGRIDEQY
d_gene: TRBD2; len: 14; v_gene: TRBV7-2; CDR3aa: ASSLYRTSGTDTQY
d_gene: TRBD2; len: 11; v_gene: TRBV15; CDR3aa: ATTTSGSYEQY
d_gene: -; len: 10; v_gene: TRBV2; CDR3aa: ASSAGTQPQH
d_gene: TRBD2; len: 15; v_gene: TRBV5-4; CDR3aa: ASSLEPSGTTTDEQY
d_gene: -; len: 11; v_gene: TRBV7-6; CDR3aa: ASSLAASYEQY
d_gene: -; len: 9; v_gene: TRBV9; CDR3aa: ASGPADTQY
d_gene: -; len: 12; v_gene: TRBV11-2; CDR3aa: ASSSTLSSYEQY
d_gene: -; len: 15; v_gene: TRBV2; CDR3aa: ASSEVVPEATNEKLF
d_gene: TRBD2; len: 13; v_gene: TRBV29-1; CDR3aa: SVGGLGTKNNEQF
d_gene: -; len: 10; v_gene: TRBV10-3; CDR3aa: AITDGNYGYT
d_gene: TRBD2; len: 12; v_gene: TRBV5-1; CDR3aa: ASSFTSGRETQY
d_gene: TRBD2; len: 12; v_gene: TRBV29-1; CDR3aa: NIPGLVPYYEQY
d_gene: TRBD1; len: 13; v_gene: TRBV14; CDR3aa: ASSYRGGAADTQY
d_gene: -; len: 14; v_gene: TRBV19; CDR3aa: ASSIGQGMANTEAF
d_gene: -; len: 13; v_gene: TRBV7-3; CDR3aa: ASSPGTVNNYGYT
d_gene: -; len: 17; v_gene: TRBV7-9; CDR3aa: ASSSGAGEMGLASYEQY
d_gene: -; len: 12; v_gene: TRBV5-6; CDR3aa: ASSLVTENEKLF
d_gene: -; len: 13; v_gene: TRBV6-5; CDR3aa: ASSYSSPLSGELF
d_gene: TRBD2; len: 15; v_gene: TRBV30; CDR3aa: AWTTSFGLASTDTQY
d_gene: TRBD2; len: 14; v_gene: TRBV4-3; CDR3aa: ASSQDSRTRNYEQY
d_gene: -; len: 12; v_gene: TRBV18; CDR3aa: ASSPPVSAGELF
d_gene: -; len: 14; v_gene: TRBV11-2; CDR3aa: ASSPGRTTSYNEQF
d_gene: -; len: 14; v_gene: TRBV6-6; CDR3aa: ASSYHGLNSYNEQF
d_gene: TRBD1; len: 12; v_gene: TRBV15; CDR3aa: ATSREQGAHEQY
d_gene: -; len: 10; v_gene: TRBV7-9; CDR3aa: ASSSFSDTQY
d_gene: TRBD1; len: 14; v_gene: TRBV4-3; CDR3aa: ASSQERQGARETQY
d_gene: -; len: 13; v_gene: TRBV13; CDR3aa: ASSSRDTGPREQY
d_gene: TRBD1; len: 12; v_gene: TRBV28; CDR3aa: ASSQDRASNEQY
d_gene: TRBD2; len: 13; v_gene: TRBV6-6; CDR3aa: ASRHNPLADNEQF
d_gene: TRBD1; len: 13; v_gene: TRBV6-1; CDR3aa: ASSTRQGWNTEAF
d_gene: -; len: 13; v_gene: TRBV7-8; CDR3aa: ASSLLVKSYNEQF
d_gene: TRBD2; len: 13; v_gene: TRBV5-1; CDR3aa: ASSGGTSGSYEQY
d_gene: -; len: 12; v_gene: TRBV27; CDR3aa: ASSLNGDNEKLF
d_gene: -; len: 14; v_gene: TRBV7-9; CDR3aa: ASSPPQGPNTGELF
d_gene: TRBD1; len: 13; v_gene: TRBV6-1; CDR3aa: ASSERDRGYYEQY
d_gene: TRBD2; len: 17; v_gene: TRBV18; CDR3aa: ASSPKTSGRALNWNEQF
d_gene: -; len: 12; v_gene: TRBV7-9; CDR3aa: ASSFLGPTDTQY
d_gene: -; len: 16; v_gene: TRBV4-3; CDR3aa: ASSQGSNRASSYNEQF
d_gene: -; len: 12; v_gene: TRBV6-1; CDR3aa: ASSEVGGGTEAF
d_gene: -; len: 13; v_gene: TRBV5-1; CDR3aa: ASSLTPDGYNEQF
d_gene: TRBD1; len: 13; v_gene: TRBV19; CDR3aa: ASSILGQGNNEQF
d_gene: -; len: 14; v_gene: TRBV9; CDR3aa: ASSRDRLQVNTEAF
d_gene: -; len: 13; v_gene: TRBV13; CDR3aa: ASSLSSRINTEAF
d_gene: TRBD2; len: 11; v_gene: TRBV27; CDR3aa: ASGVAGPYEQY
d_gene: -; len: 11; v_gene: TRBV27; CDR3aa: ASSLSGTVEQF
d_gene: -; len: 12; v_gene: TRBV9; CDR3aa: ASSPRDVAYEQY
d_gene: -; len: 10; v_gene: TRBV29-1; CDR3aa: SAGRVNTEAF
d_gene: -; len: 12; v_gene: TRBV27; CDR3aa: ASSEGGYYNEQF
d_gene: -; len: 14; v_gene: TRBV19; CDR3aa: ASSIWAAEDPYGYT